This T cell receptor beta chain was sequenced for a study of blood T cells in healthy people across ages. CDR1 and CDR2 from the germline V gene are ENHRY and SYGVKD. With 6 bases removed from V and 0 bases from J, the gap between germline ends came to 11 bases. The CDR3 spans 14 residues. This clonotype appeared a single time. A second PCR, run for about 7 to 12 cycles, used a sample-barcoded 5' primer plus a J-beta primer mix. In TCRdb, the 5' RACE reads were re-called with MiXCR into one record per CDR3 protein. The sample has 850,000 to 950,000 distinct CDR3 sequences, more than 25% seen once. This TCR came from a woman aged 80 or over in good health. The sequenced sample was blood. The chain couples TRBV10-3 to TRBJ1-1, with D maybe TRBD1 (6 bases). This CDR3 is CAIRGDTLNTEAFF. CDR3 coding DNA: TGTGCCATCAGGGGGGACACTTTGAACACTGAAGCTTTCTTT.